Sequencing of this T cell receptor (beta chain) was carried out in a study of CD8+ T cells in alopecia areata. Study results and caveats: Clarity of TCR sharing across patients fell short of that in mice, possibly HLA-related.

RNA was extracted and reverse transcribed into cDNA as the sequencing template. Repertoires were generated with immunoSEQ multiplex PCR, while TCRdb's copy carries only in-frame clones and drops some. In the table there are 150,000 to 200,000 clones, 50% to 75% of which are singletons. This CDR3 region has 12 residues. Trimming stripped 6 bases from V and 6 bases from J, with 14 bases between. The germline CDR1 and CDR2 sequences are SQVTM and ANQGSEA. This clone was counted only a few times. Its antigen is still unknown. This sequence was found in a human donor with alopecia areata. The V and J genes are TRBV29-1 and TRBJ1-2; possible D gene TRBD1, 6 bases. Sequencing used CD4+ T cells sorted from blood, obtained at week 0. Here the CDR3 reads CSVQDSFDGYTF. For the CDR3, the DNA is TGCAGCGTCCAGGACAGTTTTGATGGCTACACCTTC.